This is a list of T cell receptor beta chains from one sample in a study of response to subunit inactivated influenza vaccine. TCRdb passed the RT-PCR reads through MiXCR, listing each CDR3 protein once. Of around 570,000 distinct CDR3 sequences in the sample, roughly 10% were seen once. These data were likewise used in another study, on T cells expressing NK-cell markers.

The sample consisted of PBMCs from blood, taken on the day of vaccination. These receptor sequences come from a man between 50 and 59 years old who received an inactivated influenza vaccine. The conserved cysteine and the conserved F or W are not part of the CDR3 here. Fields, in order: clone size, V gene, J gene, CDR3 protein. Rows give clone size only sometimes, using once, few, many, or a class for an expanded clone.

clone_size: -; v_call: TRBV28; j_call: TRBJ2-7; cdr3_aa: ASRRRSYEQY
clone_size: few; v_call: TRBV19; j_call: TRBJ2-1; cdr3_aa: ASKPRDSRRDEQF
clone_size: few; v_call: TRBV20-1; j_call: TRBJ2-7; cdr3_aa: SGGTSGRVNEQY
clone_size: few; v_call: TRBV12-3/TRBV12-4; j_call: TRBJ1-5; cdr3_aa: ASSYRAEGQPQH
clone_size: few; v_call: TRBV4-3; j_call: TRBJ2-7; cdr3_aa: ASSQDIGGVREQY
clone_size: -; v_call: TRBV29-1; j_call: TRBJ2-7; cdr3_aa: IASRGYEQY
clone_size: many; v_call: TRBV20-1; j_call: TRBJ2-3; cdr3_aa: SARLASGNTDTQY
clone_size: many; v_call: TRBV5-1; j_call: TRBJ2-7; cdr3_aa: ASSLVVSSPQEQY
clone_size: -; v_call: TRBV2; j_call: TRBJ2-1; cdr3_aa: ASSASLALEQF
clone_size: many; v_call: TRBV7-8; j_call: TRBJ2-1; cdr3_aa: ASSLARASREVYNEQF
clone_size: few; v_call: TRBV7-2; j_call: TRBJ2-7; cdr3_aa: ASTRGQGSYEQY
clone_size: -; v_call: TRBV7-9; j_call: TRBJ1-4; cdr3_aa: ASSLDRATNEKLF
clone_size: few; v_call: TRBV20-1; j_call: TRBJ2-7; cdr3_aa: SARVIQSYEQY
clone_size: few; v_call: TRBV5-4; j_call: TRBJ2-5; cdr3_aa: ASSFYSGRKTQY
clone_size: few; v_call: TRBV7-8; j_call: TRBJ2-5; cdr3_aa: ASSLRLGWETQY
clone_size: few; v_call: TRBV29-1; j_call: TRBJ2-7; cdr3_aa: SVASNWGDEQY
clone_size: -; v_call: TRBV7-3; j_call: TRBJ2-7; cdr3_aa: ASSLNSGTGEQY
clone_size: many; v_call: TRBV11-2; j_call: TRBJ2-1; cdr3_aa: ASSPRALNFEQF
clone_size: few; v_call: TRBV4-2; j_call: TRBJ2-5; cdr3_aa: ASSQASGGGETQY
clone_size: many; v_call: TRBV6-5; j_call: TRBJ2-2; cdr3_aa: ASSYARGVRTGELF
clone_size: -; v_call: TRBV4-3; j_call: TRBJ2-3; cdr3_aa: ASSQDYGSTDTQY
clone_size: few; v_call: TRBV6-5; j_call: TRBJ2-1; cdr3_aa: ASSSGTSGGYNEQF
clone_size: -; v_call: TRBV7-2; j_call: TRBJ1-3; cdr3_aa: ASSLVPGLGNTIY
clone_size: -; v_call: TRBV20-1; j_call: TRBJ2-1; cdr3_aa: SVPTGLSSYNEQF
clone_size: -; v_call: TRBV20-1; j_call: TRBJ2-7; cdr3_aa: SARGQYNNEQY
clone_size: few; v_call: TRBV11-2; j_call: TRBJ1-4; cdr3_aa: ASREPGRNNEKLF
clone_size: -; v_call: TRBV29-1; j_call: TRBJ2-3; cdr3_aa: SVEETRSSTDTQY
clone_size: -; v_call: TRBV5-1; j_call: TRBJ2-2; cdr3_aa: ASISGLAGTGELF
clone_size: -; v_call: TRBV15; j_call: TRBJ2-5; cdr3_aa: ATSREKIFYSFQETQY
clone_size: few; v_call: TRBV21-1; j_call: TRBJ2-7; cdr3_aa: ASSARTSGRTWEQY
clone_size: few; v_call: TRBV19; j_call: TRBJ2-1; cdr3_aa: ASSIRLADGNEQF
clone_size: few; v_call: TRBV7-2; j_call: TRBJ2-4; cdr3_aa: ASSLSRQLLENIQY
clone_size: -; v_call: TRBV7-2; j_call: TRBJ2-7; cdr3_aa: ASSLADNFPYGQY
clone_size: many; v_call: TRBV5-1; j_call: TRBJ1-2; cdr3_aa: ASTLLGTAYGYT
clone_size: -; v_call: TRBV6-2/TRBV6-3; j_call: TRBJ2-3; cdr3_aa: ASRPHPSGGAGDTQY
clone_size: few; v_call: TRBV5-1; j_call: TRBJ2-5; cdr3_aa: ASSLGDRGHQETQY
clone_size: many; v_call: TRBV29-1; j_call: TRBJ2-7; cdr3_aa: SAGGGFFYEQY
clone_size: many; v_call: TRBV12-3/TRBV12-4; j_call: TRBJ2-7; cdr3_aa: ASSFLGFARNEQY
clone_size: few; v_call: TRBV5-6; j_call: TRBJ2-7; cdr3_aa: ASSRIDYYEQY
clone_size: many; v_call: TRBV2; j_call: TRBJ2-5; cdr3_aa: ASSGADSNQETQY
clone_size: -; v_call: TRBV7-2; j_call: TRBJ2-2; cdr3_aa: ASSFGQGAIGELF
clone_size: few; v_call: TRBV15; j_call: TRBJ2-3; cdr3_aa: ATSRGRSVGTDTQY
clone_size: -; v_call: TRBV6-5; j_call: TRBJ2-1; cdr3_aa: ASSYGATIYNEQF
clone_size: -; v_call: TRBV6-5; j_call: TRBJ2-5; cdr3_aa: ASSYGQYEETQY